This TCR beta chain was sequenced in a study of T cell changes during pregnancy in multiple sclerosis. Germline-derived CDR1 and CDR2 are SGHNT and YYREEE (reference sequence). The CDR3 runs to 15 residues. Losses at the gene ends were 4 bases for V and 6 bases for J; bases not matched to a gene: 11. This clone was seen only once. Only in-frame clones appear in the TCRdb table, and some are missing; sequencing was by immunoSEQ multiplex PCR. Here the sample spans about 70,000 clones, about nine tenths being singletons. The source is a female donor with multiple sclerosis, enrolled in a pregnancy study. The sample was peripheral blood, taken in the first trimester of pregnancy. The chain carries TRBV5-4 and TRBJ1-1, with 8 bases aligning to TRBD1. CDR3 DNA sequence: TGTGCCAGCAGCCAAGATCCAGACAGGGGCGCTGAAGCTTTCTTT. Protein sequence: CASSQDPDRGAEAFF.